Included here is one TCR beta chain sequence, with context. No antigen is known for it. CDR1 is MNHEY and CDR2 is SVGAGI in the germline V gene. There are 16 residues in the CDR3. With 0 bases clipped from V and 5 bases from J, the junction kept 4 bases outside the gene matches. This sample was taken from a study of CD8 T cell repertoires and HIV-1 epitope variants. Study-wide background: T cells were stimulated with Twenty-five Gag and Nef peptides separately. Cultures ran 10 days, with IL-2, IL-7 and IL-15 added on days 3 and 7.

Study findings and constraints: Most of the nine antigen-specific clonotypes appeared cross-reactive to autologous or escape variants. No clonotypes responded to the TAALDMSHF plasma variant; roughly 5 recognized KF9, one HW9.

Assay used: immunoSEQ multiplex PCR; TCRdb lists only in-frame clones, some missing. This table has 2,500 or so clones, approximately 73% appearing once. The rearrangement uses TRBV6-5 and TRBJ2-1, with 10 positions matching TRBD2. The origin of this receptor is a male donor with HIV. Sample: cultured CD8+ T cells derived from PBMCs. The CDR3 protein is CASSYSPSGGHNEQFF. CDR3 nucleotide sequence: TGTGCCAGCAGTTACTCGCCTAGCGGGGGACACAATGAGCAGTTCTTC.